This passage covers 2 T cell receptor beta chains from one sample sequenced in a study of vaccination effects on CD4 cells after COVID-19. Once cultured for 10 days, the cells underwent separation to obtain CD4+ T cells. The antigens of these receptors remain unknown. Sequencing used immunoSEQ multiplex PCR; TCRdb keeps in-frame clones, though not all of them. In the table there are tens of thousands of clones, around four fifths of which are singletons. The sample consisted of CD4+ T cells from PBMCs cultured without peptide, taken before COVID-19 vaccination. The receptors derive from a human donor who had a prior SARS-CoV-2 infection.

This clone was counted a few times. The rearrangement links TRBV5-1 to TRBJ2-1; D is unresolved. Germline values: CDR1 SGHRS, CDR2 YFSETQ. Trimming took 1 base from V and 5 from J, leaving 7 bases between them. CDR3 length: 13 residues. CDR3 sequence reads: CASSLNTNNEQFF. CDR3 DNA sequence: TGCGCCAGCAGCTTGAATACCAACAATGAGCAGTTCTTC.

The genes are TRBV21-1 and TRBJ1-1. TRBV21-1 is a listed pseudogene. This CDR3 has 10 residues. CDR3 region: CETGKAEAFF. CDR3 bases: TGTGAAACGGGGAAGGCTGAAGCTTTCTTT.